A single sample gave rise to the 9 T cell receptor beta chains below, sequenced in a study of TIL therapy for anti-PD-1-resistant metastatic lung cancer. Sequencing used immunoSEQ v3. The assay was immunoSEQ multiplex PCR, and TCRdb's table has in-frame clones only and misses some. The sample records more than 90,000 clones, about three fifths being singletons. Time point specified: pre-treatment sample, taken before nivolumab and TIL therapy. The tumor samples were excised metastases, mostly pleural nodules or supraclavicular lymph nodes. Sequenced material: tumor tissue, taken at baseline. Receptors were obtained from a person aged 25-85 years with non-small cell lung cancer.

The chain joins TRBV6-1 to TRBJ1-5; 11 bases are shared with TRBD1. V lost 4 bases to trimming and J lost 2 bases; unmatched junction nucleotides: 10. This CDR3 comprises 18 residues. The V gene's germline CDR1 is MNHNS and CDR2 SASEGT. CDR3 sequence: CASSGRDRGGFGNQPQHF. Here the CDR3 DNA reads TGTGCCAGCAGTGGCCGGGACAGGGGGGGATTCGGCAATCAGCCCCAGCATTTT.

DNA of the CDR3: TGTGCCAGCAGTGAAATGTTGCGTGGGAACCACTACGAGCAGTACTTC. Amino acids: CASSEMLRGNHYEQYF. The V and J genes are TRBV6-1 and TRBJ2-7; no firm D call. V lost 2 bases, J lost 3 bases, and 17 bases lay in between. CDR1 MNHNS and CDR2 SASEGT come from the germline V gene. The CDR3 runs 16 residues.

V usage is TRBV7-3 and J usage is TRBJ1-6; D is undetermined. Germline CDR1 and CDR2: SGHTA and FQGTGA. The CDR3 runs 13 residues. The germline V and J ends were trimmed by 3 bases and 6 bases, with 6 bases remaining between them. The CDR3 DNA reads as TGTGCCAGCAGCTTGACCTTTAATTCACCCCTCCACTTT. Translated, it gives CASSLTFNSPLHF.

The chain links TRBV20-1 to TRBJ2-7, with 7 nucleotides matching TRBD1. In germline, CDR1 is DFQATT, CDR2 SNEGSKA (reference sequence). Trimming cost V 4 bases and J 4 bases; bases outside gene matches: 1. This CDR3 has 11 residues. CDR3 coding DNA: TGCAGTGCTACCAGGGGGTACGAGCAGTACTTC. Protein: CSATRGYEQYF.

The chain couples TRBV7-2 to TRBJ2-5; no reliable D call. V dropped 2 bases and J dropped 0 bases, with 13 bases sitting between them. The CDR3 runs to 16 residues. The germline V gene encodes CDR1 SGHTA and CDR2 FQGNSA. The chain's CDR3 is CASSLRVSLYQETQYF. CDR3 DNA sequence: TGTGCCAGCAGCTTAAGGGTCTCGTTGTACCAAGAGACCCAGTACTTC.

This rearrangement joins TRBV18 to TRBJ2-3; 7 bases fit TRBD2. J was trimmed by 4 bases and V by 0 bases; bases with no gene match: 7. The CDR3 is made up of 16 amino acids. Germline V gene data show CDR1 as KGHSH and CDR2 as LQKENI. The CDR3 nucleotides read TGTGCCAGCTCACCACCGGGAGGGTATGCTGCAGATACGCAGTATTTT. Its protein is CASSPPGGYAADTQYF.

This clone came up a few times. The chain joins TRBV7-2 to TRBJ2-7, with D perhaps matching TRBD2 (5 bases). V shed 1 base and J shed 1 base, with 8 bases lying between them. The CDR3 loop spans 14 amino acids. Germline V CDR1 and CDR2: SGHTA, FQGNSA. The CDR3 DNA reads TGTGCCAGCAGCTTAGATGCGGGTTCCTACGAGCAGTACTTC. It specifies CASSLDAGSYEQYF.

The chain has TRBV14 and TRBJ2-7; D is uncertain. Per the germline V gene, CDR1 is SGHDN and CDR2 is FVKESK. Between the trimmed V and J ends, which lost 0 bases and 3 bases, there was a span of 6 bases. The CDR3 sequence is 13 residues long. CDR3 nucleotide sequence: TGTGCCAGCAGCCAAGATCTCTTCTACGAGCAGTACTTC. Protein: CASSQDLFYEQYF.

The CDR3 nucleotides are TGTGCCACCAGTGGACTAGCGGGATACAATGAGCAGTTCTTC. Translation: CATSGLAGYNEQFF. The J gene is TRBJ2-1, the V gene TRBV24-1, with TRBD2 identical over 11 bases. V gave up 5 bases and J gave up 4 bases; unmatched junction bases: 0. CDR1 is KGHDR and CDR2 is SFDVKD in the germline V gene. This CDR3 region has 14 residues.